A selection of T cell receptor beta chains follows, all from one sample in a study of blood T cell repertoires in COVID-19. Clones were sequenced by immunoSEQ multiplex PCR, and TCRdb holds only the in-frame ones, with some missing. The sample holds hundreds of thousands of clones, roughly 85% seen once. Input material: peripheral blood. The receptor source for this set is a woman in her forties or fifties who had recovered from COVID-19. The CDR3 runs from the conserved cysteine through the conserved F or W. The order of the fields is V gene, J gene, D gene, clone size, CDR3 DNA, CDR3 protein. D genes are given only for firm matches. Size tells how often a clone was seen (once, few, many) or the class of an expanded clone, and some rows leave it out.

v_gene: TRBV12-3/TRBV12-4
j_gene: TRBJ2-1
d_gene: NA
abundance: NA
CDR3nt: TGTGCCAGCAGTTTGGGCGGGGTCAATGAGCAGTTCTTC
CDR3aa: CASSLGGVNEQFF

v_gene: TRBV5-5
j_gene: TRBJ1-4
d_gene: TRBD1
abundance: NA
CDR3nt: TGTGCCAGCAGCCCTGGGACCGGGACAGCGAATGAAAAACTGTTTTTT
CDR3aa: CASSPGTGTANEKLFF

v_gene: TRBV6-5
j_gene: TRBJ1-2
d_gene: NA
abundance: NA
CDR3nt: TGTGCCAGCAGTTCCCCAGGACAGCCCTATGGCTACACCTTC
CDR3aa: CASSSPGQPYGYTF

v_gene: TRBV5-5
j_gene: TRBJ2-7
d_gene: TRBD2
abundance: NA
CDR3nt: TGTGCCAGCCAGGGACAGGAGCCGGGACTAGCGGGAGATATCGCCTACGAGCAGTACTTC
CDR3aa: CASQGQEPGLAGDIAYEQYF

v_gene: TRBV27
j_gene: TRBJ1-5
d_gene: TRBD1
abundance: NA
CDR3nt: TGTGCCAGCAGTCACTCGGGACAGGGGAGTCAGCCCCAGCATTTT
CDR3aa: CASSHSGQGSQPQHF

v_gene: TRBV30
j_gene: TRBJ2-3
d_gene: NA
abundance: NA
CDR3nt: TGTGCCTGGAGTGCTGGACTAACCCTCAGCACAGATACGCAGTATTTT
CDR3aa: CAWSAGLTLSTDTQYF

v_gene: TRBV2
j_gene: TRBJ2-5
d_gene: NA
abundance: NA
CDR3nt: TGTGCCAGCAGTGGCCCAGTTGTCTGGGAGACCCAGTACTTC
CDR3aa: CASSGPVVWETQYF

v_gene: TRBV28
j_gene: TRBJ2-3
d_gene: NA
abundance: NA
CDR3nt: TGTGCCAGCAGTTTAACCCCCAGCGGAGATACGCAGTATTTT
CDR3aa: CASSLTPSGDTQYF

v_gene: TRBV9
j_gene: TRBJ1-4
d_gene: TRBD1
abundance: NA
CDR3nt: TGTGCCAGCAGCGTAGGCCCAGGGGGCAGAGGTGAAAAACTGTTTTTT
CDR3aa: CASSVGPGGRGEKLFF

v_gene: TRBV25-1
j_gene: TRBJ1-1
d_gene: NA
abundance: NA
CDR3nt: TGTGCCGCCCGCAGGGGCTTGAACACTGAAGCTTTCTTT
CDR3aa: CAARRGLNTEAFF

v_gene: TRBV28
j_gene: TRBJ1-5
d_gene: TRBD1
abundance: few
CDR3nt: TGTGCCAGCAGCCAGGACAGGGCCCTGGGTCAGCCCCAGCATTTT
CDR3aa: CASSQDRALGQPQHF

v_gene: TRBV6-5
j_gene: TRBJ2-5
d_gene: TRBD2
abundance: NA
CDR3nt: TGTGCCAGTAAAGGGACTAGCGGCCATGGGGAGACCCAGTACTTC
CDR3aa: CASKGTSGHGETQYF

v_gene: TRBV4-3
j_gene: TRBJ2-7
d_gene: TRBD1
abundance: NA
CDR3nt: TGCGCCAGCAGCCCGGATAAAGGACAGGGGAACTACGAGCAGTACTTC
CDR3aa: CASSPDKGQGNYEQYF

v_gene: TRBV27
j_gene: TRBJ2-7
d_gene: TRBD2
abundance: NA
CDR3nt: TGTGCCAGCAGTCCCCCTCTAGCGGCTCCCTACGAGCAGTACTTC
CDR3aa: CASSPPLAAPYEQYF

v_gene: TRBV5-1
j_gene: TRBJ2-3
d_gene: NA
abundance: NA
CDR3nt: TGCGCCAGCAGCTTTCCGGGGGTTGGAGGAGATACGCAGTATTTT
CDR3aa: CASSFPGVGGDTQYF

v_gene: TRBV7-2
j_gene: TRBJ1-1
d_gene: NA
abundance: NA
CDR3nt: TGTGCCAGCAGCTTTACCACTCAGAACACTGAAGCTTTCTTT
CDR3aa: CASSFTTQNTEAFF

v_gene: TRBV7-6
j_gene: TRBJ2-1
d_gene: NA
abundance: once
CDR3nt: TGTGCCAGCAGCTTAGAGCCAGTGCGGTACAATGAGCAGTTCTTC
CDR3aa: CASSLEPVRYNEQFF

v_gene: TRBV18
j_gene: TRBJ2-7
d_gene: TRBD1
abundance: many
CDR3nt: TGTGCCAGCTCACCACGACAGGGGACCTACGAGCAGTACTTC
CDR3aa: CASSPRQGTYEQYF

v_gene: TRBV11-3
j_gene: TRBJ2-3
d_gene: NA
abundance: once
CDR3nt: TGTGCCAGCAGCGAGCGGGGCACAGATACGCAGTATTTT
CDR3aa: CASSERGTDTQYF

v_gene: TRBV5-1
j_gene: TRBJ2-1
d_gene: TRBD2
abundance: NA
CDR3nt: TGCGCCAGCAGCCCCGGGACTAGCGGGAGTTACAATGAGCAGTTCTTC
CDR3aa: CASSPGTSGSYNEQFF

v_gene: TRBV4-2
j_gene: TRBJ2-2
d_gene: NA
abundance: NA
CDR3nt: TGTGCCAGCAGCCAATCAGGAAACGCCGGGGAGCTGTTTTTT
CDR3aa: CASSQSGNAGELFF

v_gene: TRBV12-3/TRBV12-4
j_gene: TRBJ1-4
d_gene: NA
abundance: NA
CDR3nt: TGTGCCAGCACACGGACAGATGAAAAACTGTTTTTT
CDR3aa: CASTRTDEKLFF

v_gene: TRBV5-8
j_gene: TRBJ2-1
d_gene: NA
abundance: NA
CDR3nt: TGTGCCAGCAGCTTAATAGAGCAGTTCTTC
CDR3aa: CASSLIEQFF

v_gene: TRBV18
j_gene: TRBJ2-5
d_gene: TRBD1
abundance: NA
CDR3nt: TGTGCCAGCTCACTACAGGGGGCCCAAGAGACCCAGTACTTC
CDR3aa: CASSLQGAQETQYF

v_gene: TRBV9
j_gene: TRBJ2-2
d_gene: TRBD1
abundance: NA
CDR3nt: TGTGCCAGCAGCGCCCAGGGACAGGGGGACACCGGGGAGCTGTTTTTT
CDR3aa: CASSAQGQGDTGELFF

v_gene: TRBV2
j_gene: TRBJ2-7
d_gene: NA
abundance: few
CDR3nt: TGTGCCAGCATTTACACTACGGGGCAGTACTTC
CDR3aa: CASIYTTGQYF

v_gene: TRBV15
j_gene: TRBJ2-3
d_gene: NA
abundance: NA
CDR3nt: TGTGCCACCAGCAGAGATCGGGGAGCACGAGTTGAAGATACGCAGTATTTT
CDR3aa: CATSRDRGARVEDTQYF

v_gene: TRBV7-2
j_gene: TRBJ2-2
d_gene: TRBD1
abundance: NA
CDR3nt: TGTGCCAGCAGCCTCACGACAGGGACAAACACCGGGGAGCTGTTTTTT
CDR3aa: CASSLTTGTNTGELFF

v_gene: TRBV5-5
j_gene: TRBJ2-4
d_gene: NA
abundance: NA
CDR3nt: TGTGCCAGCAGCTCGTGGGCGGCCAAAAACATTCAGTACTTC
CDR3aa: CASSSWAAKNIQYF

v_gene: TRBV6-1
j_gene: TRBJ1-2
d_gene: NA
abundance: NA
CDR3nt: TGTGCCAGCAGTGAAGCGATAGACTACACCTTC
CDR3aa: CASSEAIDYTF

v_gene: TRBV2
j_gene: TRBJ2-7
d_gene: TRBD1
abundance: NA
CDR3nt: TGTGCCACCGAATCCATGGACAGGACCTACGAGCAGTACTTC
CDR3aa: CATESMDRTYEQYF

v_gene: TRBV11-3
j_gene: TRBJ2-1
d_gene: TRBD2
abundance: NA
CDR3nt: TGTGCCAGCAGCTTGGGACTAGCGGGAGTAGGGGATGAGCAGTTCTTC
CDR3aa: CASSLGLAGVGDEQFF

v_gene: TRBV20-1
j_gene: TRBJ2-7
d_gene: TRBD2
abundance: few
CDR3nt: TGCAGTGCTAGTGGGTCCGTGACTAGCGGATCCTACGAGCAGTACTTC
CDR3aa: CSASGSVTSGSYEQYF

v_gene: TRBV27
j_gene: TRBJ2-3
d_gene: NA
abundance: once
CDR3nt: TGTGCCAGCAGTCGGGGATTCAACCCAGATACGCAGTATTTT
CDR3aa: CASSRGFNPDTQYF

v_gene: TRBV28
j_gene: TRBJ2-7
d_gene: TRBD1
abundance: NA
CDR3nt: TGTGCCAGCAGTTTAATTGAGACAGGGGGCGATTTCGAGCAGTACTTC
CDR3aa: CASSLIETGGDFEQYF

v_gene: TRBV2
j_gene: TRBJ2-3
d_gene: TRBD2
abundance: NA
CDR3nt: TGTGCCAGCAGTGAAGGGACCTGGACTAGCGGGCGAGATACGCAGTATTTT
CDR3aa: CASSEGTWTSGRDTQYF

v_gene: TRBV2
j_gene: TRBJ1-2
d_gene: TRBD1
abundance: few
CDR3nt: TGTGCCAGCAGGGAGGACAGGGATGGCTACACCTTC
CDR3aa: CASREDRDGYTF

v_gene: TRBV7-9
j_gene: TRBJ2-3
d_gene: TRBD1
abundance: NA
CDR3nt: TGTGCCAGCAGCTTAGTCGGGACAGGGAGCACAGATACGCAGTATTTT
CDR3aa: CASSLVGTGSTDTQYF

v_gene: TRBV6-5
j_gene: TRBJ1-3
d_gene: NA
abundance: NA
CDR3nt: TGTGCCAGCAGTTACGGGGGGAACTCTGGAAACACCATATATTTT
CDR3aa: CASSYGGNSGNTIYF

v_gene: TRBV4-3
j_gene: TRBJ2-3
d_gene: TRBD2
abundance: NA
CDR3nt: TGCGCCAGCAGCAAACTAGCGGCAGTGACAGATACGCAGTATTTT
CDR3aa: CASSKLAAVTDTQYF

v_gene: TRBV7-8
j_gene: TRBJ1-1
d_gene: NA
abundance: NA
CDR3nt: TGTGCCAGCAGCCGAGGCGACAGATCGGGCCCTGAAGCTTTCTTT
CDR3aa: CASSRGDRSGPEAFF

v_gene: TRBV11-2
j_gene: TRBJ2-7
d_gene: NA
abundance: once
CDR3nt: TGTGCCAGCAGCTTAGAGGTGGCGGCGCCGAACGAGCAGTACTTC
CDR3aa: CASSLEVAAPNEQYF

v_gene: TRBV12-3/TRBV12-4
j_gene: TRBJ2-7
d_gene: TRBD1
abundance: NA
CDR3nt: TGTGCCAGCAGTCGGGGACAGGGATACGAGCAGTACTTC
CDR3aa: CASSRGQGYEQYF

v_gene: TRBV21-1
j_gene: TRBJ2-1
d_gene: NA
abundance: NA
CDR3nt: TGTGCCAGCAGCAAAACCCCGGGACAGGGTCACAATGAGCAGTTCTTC
CDR3aa: CASSKTPGQGHNEQFF

v_gene: TRBV10-1
j_gene: TRBJ2-5
d_gene: TRBD2
abundance: NA
CDR3nt: TGCGCCAGCAGCCCCGGGGTAGCGGGGGACCAAGAGACCCAGTACTTC
CDR3aa: CASSPGVAGDQETQYF

v_gene: TRBV19
j_gene: TRBJ2-2
d_gene: TRBD1
abundance: NA
CDR3nt: TGTGCCTGCCAGACAGGGGTGGGGGCCGGGGAGCTGTTTTTT
CDR3aa: CACQTGVGAGELFF

v_gene: TRBV28
j_gene: TRBJ1-1
d_gene: TRBD1
abundance: NA
CDR3nt: TGTGCCAGCAGTTTATATTCAGGGGGCACTGAAGCTTTCTTT
CDR3aa: CASSLYSGGTEAFF

v_gene: TRBV4-1
j_gene: TRBJ2-7
d_gene: TRBD2
abundance: NA
CDR3nt: TGCGCCAGCAGCCAGGAACTAGCGGGAGGGTGGGAGCAGTACTTC
CDR3aa: CASSQELAGGWEQYF

v_gene: TRBV27
j_gene: TRBJ2-2
d_gene: NA
abundance: NA
CDR3nt: TGTGCCAGCAGTCCATTAAGCGGAAACACCGGGGAGCTGTTTTTT
CDR3aa: CASSPLSGNTGELFF

v_gene: TRBV28
j_gene: TRBJ1-5
d_gene: NA
abundance: many
CDR3nt: TGTGCCAGCAGTTTTTCCGACGGGAGCAATCAGCCCCAGCATTTT
CDR3aa: CASSFSDGSNQPQHF

v_gene: TRBV7-9
j_gene: TRBJ2-1
d_gene: NA
abundance: NA
CDR3nt: TGTGCCAGCAGCTCCCCTCCTCCTTCCTACAATGAGCAGTTCTTC
CDR3aa: CASSSPPPSYNEQFF

v_gene: TRBV28
j_gene: TRBJ1-1
d_gene: NA
abundance: few
CDR3nt: TGTGCCAGCAGTTCCCTGTTGGGGTCGGGGACTGAAGCTTTCTTT
CDR3aa: CASSSLLGSGTEAFF

v_gene: TRBV13
j_gene: TRBJ1-4
d_gene: NA
abundance: NA
CDR3nt: TGTGCCAGCAGCTCCTCTGACAGAGCCAGAAGAAATGAAAAACTGTTTTTT
CDR3aa: CASSSSDRARRNEKLFF

v_gene: TRBV7-2
j_gene: TRBJ2-1
d_gene: NA
abundance: many
CDR3nt: TGTGCCAGCAGCTTCAACAGGGATAATGAGCAGTTCTTC
CDR3aa: CASSFNRDNEQFF